The rows below give T cell receptor beta chains drawn from one sample of a study of control samples from healthy donors and cancer patients. The method was immunoSEQ multiplex PCR; TCRdb's version includes in-frame clones alone and lacks a portion of them. The sample lists nearly 200,000 clones, around 93% seen once, with 1.8% in the top ten. The sample comprised blood. These receptors all come from a man younger than 45 in good health. The CDR3 runs from the conserved cysteine through the conserved F or W. Each record gives: J gene, clone size, V gene, D gene, CDR3 protein, CDR3 DNA. A D gene is named only where the DNA matches it firmly. Rows give clone size only sometimes, using once, few, many, or a class for an expanded clone.

J gene: TRBJ1-5; clone size: once; V gene: TRBV7-2; D gene: -; CDR3 protein: CASSLYGHNQPQHF; CDR3 DNA: TGTGCCAGCAGCTTATACGGACACAATCAGCCCCAGCATTTT
J gene: TRBJ1-3; clone size: -; V gene: TRBV20-1; D gene: -; CDR3 protein: CSASDNSGNTIYF; CDR3 DNA: TGCAGTGCCAGTGACAACTCTGGAAACACCATATATTTT
J gene: TRBJ1-2; clone size: -; V gene: TRBV5-1; D gene: -; CDR3 protein: CASSLASVNYGYTF; CDR3 DNA: TGCGCCAGCAGCTTGGCATCCGTAAACTATGGCTACACCTTC
J gene: TRBJ1-1; clone size: -; V gene: TRBV18; D gene: TRBD1; CDR3 protein: CASSPRQGTMNTEAFF; CDR3 DNA: TGTGCCAGCTCACCGCGACAGGGAACTATGAACACTGAAGCTTTCTTT
J gene: TRBJ2-3; clone size: -; V gene: TRBV7-2; D gene: -; CDR3 protein: CAKSAGPGDTQYF; CDR3 DNA: TGTGCCAAGAGCGCTGGACCCGGGGATACGCAGTATTTT
J gene: TRBJ2-2; clone size: -; V gene: TRBV19; D gene: TRBD1; CDR3 protein: CASSGQGAGTGELFF; CDR3 DNA: TGTGCCAGTAGTGGGCAGGGGGCGGGCACCGGGGAGCTGTTTTTT
J gene: TRBJ1-5; clone size: -; V gene: TRBV7-9; D gene: -; CDR3 protein: CASSLIGEQPQHF; CDR3 DNA: TGTGCCAGCAGCTTAATAGGGGAACAGCCCCAGCATTTT
J gene: TRBJ2-7; clone size: -; V gene: TRBV7-8; D gene: TRBD1; CDR3 protein: CASSLTGSEQYF; CDR3 DNA: TGTGCCAGCAGCTTGACAGGGAGCGAGCAGTACTTC
J gene: TRBJ1-2; clone size: -; V gene: TRBV15; D gene: -; CDR3 protein: CATSRDRDRGYTF; CDR3 DNA: TGTGCCACCAGCAGAGATCGGGACCGCGGCTACACCTTC
J gene: TRBJ1-2; clone size: -; V gene: TRBV19; D gene: -; CDR3 protein: CASSLVRGPNGYTF; CDR3 DNA: TGTGCCAGTAGTTTGGTGAGGGGACCCAATGGCTACACCTTC
J gene: TRBJ1-1; clone size: -; V gene: TRBV4-1; D gene: -; CDR3 protein: CASSQEPGGPYGTEAFF; CDR3 DNA: TGCGCCAGCAGCCAAGAACCAGGTGGACCCTACGGTACTGAAGCTTTCTTT
J gene: TRBJ1-4; clone size: -; V gene: TRBV25-1; D gene: -; CDR3 protein: CASSETGQREKLFF; CDR3 DNA: TGTGCCAGCAGTGAAACCGGGCAAAGGGAAAAACTGTTTTTT
J gene: TRBJ2-2; clone size: -; V gene: TRBV7-9; D gene: -; CDR3 protein: CASSLVRGLPGELFF; CDR3 DNA: TGTGCCAGCAGCTTAGTTCGGGGGCTGCCCGGGGAGCTGTTTTTT
J gene: TRBJ2-3; clone size: -; V gene: TRBV10-2; D gene: TRBD2; CDR3 protein: CASSVPGGAGDTQYF; CDR3 DNA: TGCGCCAGCAGTGTGCCGGGGGGGGCCGGAGATACGCAGTATTTT
J gene: TRBJ1-2; clone size: -; V gene: TRBV11-2; D gene: -; CDR3 protein: CASSLVGANYGYTF; CDR3 DNA: TGTGCCAGCAGCTTAGTTGGGGCTAACTATGGCTACACCTTC
J gene: TRBJ2-3; clone size: once; V gene: TRBV9; D gene: -; CDR3 protein: CASSSWTRSTDTQYF; CDR3 DNA: TGTGCCAGCAGCTCTTGGACGAGAAGCACAGATACGCAGTATTTT
J gene: TRBJ1-3; clone size: -; V gene: TRBV4-1; D gene: -; CDR3 protein: CASSQDRSSGNTIYF; CDR3 DNA: TGCGCCAGCAGCCAAGACAGGAGCTCTGGAAACACCATATATTTT
J gene: TRBJ1-2; clone size: -; V gene: TRBV29-1; D gene: -; CDR3 protein: CSVGDTRNYGYTF; CDR3 DNA: TGCAGCGTTGGAGACACCCGCAACTATGGCTACACCTTC
J gene: TRBJ1-5; clone size: -; V gene: TRBV15; D gene: TRBD1; CDR3 protein: CATSRYRDSGSQPQHF; CDR3 DNA: TGTGCCACCAGCAGATACCGGGACAGTGGGAGCCAGCCCCAGCATTTT
J gene: TRBJ1-5; clone size: -; V gene: TRBV11-2; D gene: -; CDR3 protein: CASSLDRYNQPQHF; CDR3 DNA: TGTGCCAGCAGCTTGGACAGATATAATCAGCCCCAGCATTTT
J gene: TRBJ2-3; clone size: -; V gene: TRBV13; D gene: -; CDR3 protein: CASSPRSAARTDTQYF; CDR3 DNA: TGTGCCAGCAGCCCCCGGTCGGCGGCGCGCACAGATACGCAGTATTTT
J gene: TRBJ2-3; clone size: -; V gene: TRBV3-1/TRBV3-2; D gene: -; CDR3 protein: CASSQGKGLSTDTQYF; CDR3 DNA: TGTGCCAGCAGCCAAGGAAAAGGTCTTAGCACAGATACGCAGTATTTT
J gene: TRBJ2-7; clone size: -; V gene: TRBV6-1; D gene: -; CDR3 protein: CASSEFGALAGEQYF; CDR3 DNA: TGTGCCAGCAGTGAATTCGGGGCTCTCGCTGGCGAGCAGTACTTC
J gene: TRBJ1-4; clone size: -; V gene: TRBV24-1; D gene: -; CDR3 protein: CAVKGDNEKLFF; CDR3 DNA: TGTGCCGTAAAGGGAGACAATGAAAAACTGTTTTTT
J gene: TRBJ1-4; clone size: -; V gene: TRBV19; D gene: -; CDR3 protein: CASRDRSAANEKLFF; CDR3 DNA: TGTGCCAGCAGAGACAGGTCTGCAGCTAATGAAAAACTGTTTTTT
J gene: TRBJ1-1; clone size: -; V gene: TRBV27; D gene: TRBD1; CDR3 protein: CASSPLGQGVVEAFF; CDR3 DNA: TGTGCCAGCAGTCCCCTGGGACAGGGGGTGGTTGAAGCTTTCTTT
J gene: TRBJ2-3; clone size: -; V gene: TRBV24-1; D gene: TRBD1; CDR3 protein: CATSDPGQGARDTQYF; CDR3 DNA: TGTGCCACCAGTGACCCGGGACAGGGGGCAAGAGATACGCAGTATTTT
J gene: TRBJ2-7; clone size: -; V gene: TRBV14; D gene: -; CDR3 protein: CASSQVADSYEQYF; CDR3 DNA: TGTGCCAGCAGCCAAGTCGCGGACTCCTACGAGCAGTACTTC
J gene: TRBJ2-1; clone size: -; V gene: TRBV20-1; D gene: -; CDR3 protein: CSASDSQDDEQFF; CDR3 DNA: TGCAGTGCTAGTGATAGCCAGGACGATGAGCAGTTCTTC
J gene: TRBJ1-6; clone size: -; V gene: TRBV6-5; D gene: -; CDR3 protein: CASSYSTNQNSPLHF; CDR3 DNA: TGTGCCAGCAGTTACTCGACCAATCAGAATTCACCCCTCCACTTT
J gene: TRBJ2-7; clone size: -; V gene: TRBV30; D gene: -; CDR3 protein: CAWSRTTPYEQYF; CDR3 DNA: TGTGCCTGGAGTCGGACGACTCCCTACGAGCAGTACTTC
J gene: TRBJ1-2; clone size: once; V gene: TRBV12-3/TRBV12-4; D gene: -; CDR3 protein: CASTRTSSYGYTF; CDR3 DNA: TGTGCCAGCACCCGGACGTCTAGCTATGGCTACACCTTC
J gene: TRBJ2-1; clone size: -; V gene: TRBV6-4; D gene: TRBD1; CDR3 protein: CASSDSARGSNEQFF; CDR3 DNA: TGTGCCAGCAGTGACTCGGCCAGGGGGTCCAATGAGCAGTTCTTC
J gene: TRBJ2-1; clone size: -; V gene: TRBV5-1; D gene: -; CDR3 protein: CASTGFAYNEQFF; CDR3 DNA: TGCGCCAGCACAGGGTTCGCCTACAATGAGCAGTTCTTC
J gene: TRBJ1-5; clone size: -; V gene: TRBV19; D gene: -; CDR3 protein: CATTRGTVFGSNQPQHF; CDR3 DNA: TGTGCCACCACAAGGGGGACTGTCTTCGGGAGCAATCAGCCCCAGCATTTT
J gene: TRBJ2-7; clone size: -; V gene: TRBV7-8; D gene: -; CDR3 protein: CASSLRGSYEQYF; CDR3 DNA: TGTGCCAGCAGCTTAAGGGGAAGTTACGAGCAGTACTTC
J gene: TRBJ2-2; clone size: -; V gene: TRBV5-6; D gene: TRBD2; CDR3 protein: CASSLVSGGDTGELFF; CDR3 DNA: TGTGCCAGCAGCTTGGTATCCGGGGGGGACACCGGGGAGCTGTTTTTT
J gene: TRBJ2-7; clone size: -; V gene: TRBV5-5; D gene: TRBD2; CDR3 protein: CASAHGAGDHEQYF; CDR3 DNA: TGTGCCAGCGCCCACGGGGCGGGGGACCACGAGCAGTACTTC
J gene: TRBJ2-2; clone size: once; V gene: TRBV2; D gene: TRBD1; CDR3 protein: CASRDRVDTGELFF; CDR3 DNA: TGTGCCAGCAGAGACAGGGTTGACACCGGGGAGCTGTTTTTT
J gene: TRBJ1-1; clone size: few; V gene: TRBV7-2; D gene: -; CDR3 protein: CASSFGHGNTEAFF; CDR3 DNA: TGTGCCAGCAGTTTTGGACATGGGAACACTGAAGCTTTCTTT
J gene: TRBJ1-5; clone size: -; V gene: TRBV4-1; D gene: -; CDR3 protein: CASSQDGGRPQHF; CDR3 DNA: TGCGCCAGCAGCCAAGACGGTGGAAGGCCCCAGCATTTT